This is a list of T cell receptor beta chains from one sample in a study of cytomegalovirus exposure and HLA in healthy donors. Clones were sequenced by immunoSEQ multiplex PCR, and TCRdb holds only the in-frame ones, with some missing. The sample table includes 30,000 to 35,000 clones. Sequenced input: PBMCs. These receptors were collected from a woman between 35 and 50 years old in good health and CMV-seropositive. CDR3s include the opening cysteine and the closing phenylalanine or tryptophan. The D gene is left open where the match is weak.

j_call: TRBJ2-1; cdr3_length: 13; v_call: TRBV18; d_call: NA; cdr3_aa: CASSRIADNEQFF; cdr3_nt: TGTGCCAGCTCTCGTATAGCGGACAATGAGCAGTTCTTC
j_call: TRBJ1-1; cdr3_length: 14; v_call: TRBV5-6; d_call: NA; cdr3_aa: CASSLVLQNTEAFF; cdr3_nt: TGTGCCAGCAGCTTAGTATTACAGAACACTGAAGCTTTCTTT
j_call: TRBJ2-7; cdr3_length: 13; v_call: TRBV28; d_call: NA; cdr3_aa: CASSRHPAYEQYF; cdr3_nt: TGTGCCAGCAGTAGACACCCAGCCTACGAGCAGTACTTC
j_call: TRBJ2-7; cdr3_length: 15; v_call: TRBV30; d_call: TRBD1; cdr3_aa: CAWSVQRTGRHEQYF; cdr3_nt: TGTGCCTGGAGTGTACAGAGGACAGGGAGACACGAGCAGTACTTC
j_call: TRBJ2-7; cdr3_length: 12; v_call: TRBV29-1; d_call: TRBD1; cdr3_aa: CSAWTGGYEQYF; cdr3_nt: TGCAGCGCCTGGACAGGGGGGTACGAGCAGTACTTC
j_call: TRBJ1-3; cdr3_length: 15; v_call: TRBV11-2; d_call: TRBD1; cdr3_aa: CASSPRGFGGNTIYF; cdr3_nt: TGTGCCAGCAGCCCCAGGGGGTTCGGCGGAAACACCATATATTTT
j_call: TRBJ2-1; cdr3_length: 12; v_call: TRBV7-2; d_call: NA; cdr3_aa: CASSFGYNEQFF; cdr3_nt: TGTGCCAGCAGCTTCGGCTACAATGAGCAGTTCTTC
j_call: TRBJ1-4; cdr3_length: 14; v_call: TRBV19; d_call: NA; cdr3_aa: CASSIGTLNEKLFF; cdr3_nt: TGTGCCAGTAGTATCGGGACTCTGAATGAAAAACTGTTTTTT
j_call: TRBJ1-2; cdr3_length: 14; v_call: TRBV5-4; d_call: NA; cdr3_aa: CASSLKPHEYGYTF; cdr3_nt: TGTGCCAGCAGCTTGAAGCCCCACGAGTATGGCTACACCTTC
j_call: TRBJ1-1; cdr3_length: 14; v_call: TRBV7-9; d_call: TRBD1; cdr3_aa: CASSARTGLTEAFF; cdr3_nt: TGTGCCAGCAGCGCCCGGACAGGGCTGACTGAAGCTTTCTTT
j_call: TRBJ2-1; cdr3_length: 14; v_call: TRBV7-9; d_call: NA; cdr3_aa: CASRLPIAYNEQFF; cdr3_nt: TGTGCCAGCAGGCTGCCTATCGCATACAATGAGCAGTTCTTC
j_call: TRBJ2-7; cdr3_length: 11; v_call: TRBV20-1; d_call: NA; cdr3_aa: CSAEGPYEQYF; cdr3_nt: TGCAGTGCTGAGGGCCCCTACGAGCAGTACTTC
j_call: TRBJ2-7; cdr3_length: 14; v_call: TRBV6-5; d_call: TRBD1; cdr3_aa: CASSYGDRAGEQYF; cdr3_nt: TGTGCCAGCAGTTACGGAGACAGGGCTGGCGAGCAGTACTTC
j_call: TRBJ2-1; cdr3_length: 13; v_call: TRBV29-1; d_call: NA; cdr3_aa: CSVPSLGRGEQFF; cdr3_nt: TGCAGCGTTCCCAGTCTGGGTCGCGGTGAGCAGTTCTTC
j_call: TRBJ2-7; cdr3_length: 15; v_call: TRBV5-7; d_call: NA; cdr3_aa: CASSLLDGSSYEQYF; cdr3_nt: TGTGCCAGCAGCTTGTTGGACGGGAGCTCCTACGAGCAGTACTTC
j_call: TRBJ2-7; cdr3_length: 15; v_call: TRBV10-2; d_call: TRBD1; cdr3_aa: CASSGWENRGHEQYF; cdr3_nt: TGCGCCAGCAGTGGGTGGGAGAACAGGGGACACGAGCAGTACTTC
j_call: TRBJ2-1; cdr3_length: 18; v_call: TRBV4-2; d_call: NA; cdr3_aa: CASSQENAAGGPYNEQFF; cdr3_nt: TGTGCCAGCAGCCAAGAGAATGCGGCGGGTGGGCCCTACAATGAGCAGTTCTTC
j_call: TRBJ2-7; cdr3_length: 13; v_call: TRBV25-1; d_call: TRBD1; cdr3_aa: CASREGACYEQYF; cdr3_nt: TGTGCCAGCAGAGAGGGGGCCTGCTACGAGCAGTACTTC
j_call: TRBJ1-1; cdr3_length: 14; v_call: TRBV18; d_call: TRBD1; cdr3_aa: CASSGRQGDTEAFF; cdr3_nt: TGTGCCAGCTCAGGAAGACAGGGCGACACTGAAGCTTTCTTT
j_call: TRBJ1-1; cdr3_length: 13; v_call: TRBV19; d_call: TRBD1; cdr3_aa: CASSSQGRTEAFF; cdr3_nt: TGTGCCAGTAGTTCACAGGGGAGGACTGAAGCTTTCTTT